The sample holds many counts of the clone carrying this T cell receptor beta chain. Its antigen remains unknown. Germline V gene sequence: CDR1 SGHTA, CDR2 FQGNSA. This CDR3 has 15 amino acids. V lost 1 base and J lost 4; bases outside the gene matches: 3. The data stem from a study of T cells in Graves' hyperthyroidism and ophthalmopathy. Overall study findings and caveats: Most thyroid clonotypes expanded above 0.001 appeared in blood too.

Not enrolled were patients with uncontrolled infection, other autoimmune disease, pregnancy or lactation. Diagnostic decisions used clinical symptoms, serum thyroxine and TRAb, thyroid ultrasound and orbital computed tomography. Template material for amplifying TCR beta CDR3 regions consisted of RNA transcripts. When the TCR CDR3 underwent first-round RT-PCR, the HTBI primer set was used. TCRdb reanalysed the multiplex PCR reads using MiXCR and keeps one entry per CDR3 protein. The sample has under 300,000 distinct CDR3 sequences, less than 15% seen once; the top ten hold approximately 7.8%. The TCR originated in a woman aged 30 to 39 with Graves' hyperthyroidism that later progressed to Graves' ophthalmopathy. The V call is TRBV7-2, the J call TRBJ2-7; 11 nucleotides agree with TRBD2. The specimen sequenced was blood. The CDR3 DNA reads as TGTGCCAGCAGCTTAGTGGCTAGCGGGAGGTACGAGCAGTACTTC. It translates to CASSLVASGRYEQYF.